This T cell receptor beta chain was recovered during a study of blood T cell repertoires in COVID-19. Study in general: COVID-19 samples from acute and convalescent phases originated in the United States, Italy and Spain. T cells, B-cell-depleted T cells, or PBMCs supplied cDNA or gDNA.

There are 14 residues in the CDR3. Between the trimmed V and J ends, which lost 4 bases and 3 bases, there was a span of 12 bases. CDR1 is GTSNPN and CDR2 is SVGIG in the germline V gene (reference sequence). In the authors' methods: Cell counts per sample came from amplifying reference gene primers. Measured with immunoSEQ multiplex PCR; TCRdb has only the in-frame clones, and not every one. For V, J and clone size, that table is used; D and trimming come from the DNA. The repertoire consists of about 61,000 clones, with 80% to 90% occurring once and the leading ten covering about 18%. This receptor was obtained from a woman of 80 years or more with active COVID-19. What was sequenced was peripheral blood. This chain links TRBV30 with TRBJ2-2, with a tentative D call TRBD2 (6 bases). The DNA of the CDR3 is TGTGCCTGGATGGCGGGGTCGGACACCGGGGAGCTGTTTTTT. Translating it yields CAWMAGSDTGELFF.